What follows are 9 T cell receptor beta chains derived from one specimen sequenced in a study of T cells in localized non-small cell lung cancer. The assay was immunoSEQ multiplex PCR, and TCRdb's table has in-frame clones only and misses some. The sample shows approximately 2,700 clones, around 29% of them seen only once. Here the sequenced sample was lung tumor tissue, taken before any cancer treatment. The source is a woman aged 40-69 years with stage I lung adenocarcinoma.

The V and J genes are TRBV30 and TRBJ2-7, with D possibly matching TRBD2 (5 bases). Germline V gene lookup returns CDR1 GTSNPN and CDR2 SVGIG (reference sequence). The CDR3 is 13 amino acids. Trimming left V 1 base short and J 3 bases short, with 10 bases between. The CDR3 nucleotides read TGTGCCTGGAGTGGGCAGACTAACTACGAGCAGTACTTC. As protein: CAWSGQTNYEQYF.

This clone was seen more than once but under ten times. The chain joins TRBV11-1 to TRBJ2-1; D is perhaps TRBD2 (5 bases). The CDR3 is made up of 14 amino acids. Germline lookup yields CDR1 SGHAT and CDR2 FQDESV (reference sequence). V lost 6 bases, J lost 2 bases, and 11 bases lay in between. CDR3 DNA sequence: TGTGCCAGCAGGGATCTAGCTACCTACAATGAGCAGTTCTTC. Translating gives CASRDLATYNEQFF. The whole variable domain, filled in from reference TRBV11-1 and TRBJ2-1, reads EAEVAQSPRYKITEKSQAVAFWCDPISGHATLYWYRQILGQGPELLVQFQDESVVDDSQLPKDRFSAERLKGVDSTLKIQPAELGDSAMYLCASRDLATYNEQFFGPGTRLTVL.

CDR3 loop: CASSLDQSTKNIQYF. CDR3 DNA sequence: TGTGCCAGCAGCTTGGACCAGAGTACTAAAAACATTCAGTACTTC. The chain uses TRBV11-3 and TRBJ2-4; no definite D call. Between the trimmed V and J ends, which lost 3 bases and 4 bases, there was a span of 13 bases. There are 15 residues in the CDR3. The V gene's germline CDR1 is SGHNT and CDR2 YENEEA.

The chain joins TRBV19 to TRBJ1-2; no clear D gene. The CDR3 loop spans 14 amino acids. V was trimmed by 8 bases and J by 8 bases, leaving 21 bases between them. Per germline, CDR1 LNHDA and CDR2 SQIVND (reference sequence). The CDR3 DNA is TGTGCCAGTCGACCCTTCGGGCCGGAGGGAGGCTACACCTTC. It translates to CASRPFGPEGGYTF. Drawing the rest from reference TRBV19 and TRBJ1-2, the complete variable domain is DGGITQSPKYLFRKEGQNVTLSCEQNLNHDAMYWYRQDPGQGLRLIYYSQIVNDFQKGDIAEGYSVSREKKESFPLTVTSAQKNPTAFYLCASRPFGPEGGYTFGSGTRLTVV.

The gene calls are TRBV5-1 and TRBJ2-6, with D unclear. There are 15 residues in the CDR3. Germline CDR1 and CDR2: SGHRS and YFSETQ. Between the trimmed V and J ends, which lost 5 bases and 1 base, there was a span of 10 bases. The CDR3 DNA follows: TGCGCCAGCAGAGGCACAGCTTCTGGGGCCAACGTCCTGACTTTC. Its protein product is CASRGTASGANVLTF.

The chain's CDR3 is CASSRTAWQETQYF. CDR3 nucleotides: TGTGCCAGTAGTCGTACTGCGTGGCAAGAGACCCAGTACTTC. The J gene is TRBJ2-5, the V gene TRBV19; D remains ambiguous. This CDR3 comprises 14 residues. V lost 5 bases, J lost 2 bases, and 12 bases lay in between. The germline CDR1 and CDR2 sequences are LNHDA and SQIVND (reference sequence).

This chain joins TRBV12-5 and TRBJ2-1, with D uncertain. Per the germline V gene, CDR1 is LGHNT and CDR2 is FRNRAP. The CDR3 runs to 12 residues. The V gene lost 2 bases and the J gene lost 8 bases, with 7 bases spanning the gap. The CDR3 here is CASGLSRYEQFF. The CDR3 region has the DNA TGTGCTAGTGGTTTGAGCCGTTATGAGCAGTTCTTC. Filled out from reference TRBV12-5 and TRBJ2-1, the complete variable domain reads DARVTQTPRHKVTEMGQEVTMRCQPILGHNTVFWYRQTMMQGLELLAYFRNRAPLDDSGMPKDRFSAEMPDATLATLKIQPSEPRDSAVYFCASGLSRYEQFFGPGTRLTVL.

This clone is labeled as medium-sized (0.01 to 0.1%). The rearrangement uses TRBV28 and TRBJ2-3; TRBD2 matches at 14 bases. V lost 5 bases, J lost 1 base, and 5 bases stayed unmatched. The CDR3 has 17 residues. Germline values: CDR1 MDHEN, CDR2 SYDVKM. The CDR3 coding sequence is TGTGCCAGCAGTGGGACTAGCGGGAGCGGGGGCACAGATACGCAGTATTTT. This codes for CASSGTSGSGGTDTQYF.

With regard to this clone: At one of its ends the junction is not consistent with the germline gene, which may arise from a read error. The chain is built from TRBV30 and TRBJ1-3; no clear D. Looked up from germline, CDR1 is GTSNPN and CDR2 is SVGIG (reference sequence). This CDR3 contains 11 residues. The CDR3 loop is CAWSVLQSYGF. The CDR3 region has the DNA TGTGCCTGGAGTGTACTCCAGTCCTACGGTTTT. The full variable domain, rest sourced from reference TRBV30 and TRBJ1-3, is SQTIHQWPATLVQPVGSPLSLECTVEGTSNPNLYWYRQAAGRGLQLLFYSVGIGQISSEVPQNLSASRPQDRQFILSSKKLLLSDSGFYLCAWSVLQSYGFGEGSWLTVV.